This T cell receptor beta chain comes out of a study of beta chain features in type 1 diabetes. Study at large: Cell yields, age and gender were similar between patients and healthy donors. General study findings and limits: Among type 1 diabetes patients, VDJ junctions had fewer insertions and more deletions.

The study reverse transcribed the entire isolated RNA, so it sequenced expressed TCRB transcripts. The data were produced by immunoSEQ multiplex PCR, yet TCRdb's version contains in-frame clones alone and is incomplete. The sample holds about 160,000 clones; about 8.5% are singletons and the top ten take nearly 0.65%. The sample holds a few counts of this clone. Its antigen is as yet unknown. CDR3 length: 11 amino acids. The V gene's germline CDR1 is SGHNT and CDR2 YYREEE (reference sequence). The ends were cut back, 3 bases at V and 2 bases at J, with 3 bases in the middle. V is TRBV5-4 and J is TRBJ2-7; D gene uncertain. This clonotype was obtained from a man younger than 30 in good health. The sample taken for sequencing was central memory CD4+ T cells from blood. Here the CDR3 reads CASSSTYEQYF. CDR3 nucleotides: TGTGCCAGCAGCTCCACCTACGAGCAGTACTTC.